This T cell receptor beta chain derives from a study of glioma-infiltrating T cells after dendritic cell vaccination. Points on this clone: No antigen is known for it.

Study-wide results and caveats: Survival was not directly related to TCR clonality in these patients.

TCRdb keeps only in-frame clones here, not all; method: immunoSEQ multiplex PCR. The data contain over 90,000 clones, roughly 80% of them singletons. The CDR3 length is 14 residues. Germline-derived CDR1 and CDR2 are LNHDA and SQIVND (reference sequence). V lost 3 bases to trimming and J lost 6 bases, with 12 bases between them. This chain connects TRBV19 to TRBJ2-1; the D gene is possibly TRBD2 (6 bases). The sample consisted of blood, taken before dendritic cell vaccination. The TCR comes from a human donor with glioblastoma. DNA for the CDR3: TGTGCCAGTAGTATCATCGGAGGGTTCAATGAGCAGTTCTTC. Residues: CASSIIGGFNEQFF.